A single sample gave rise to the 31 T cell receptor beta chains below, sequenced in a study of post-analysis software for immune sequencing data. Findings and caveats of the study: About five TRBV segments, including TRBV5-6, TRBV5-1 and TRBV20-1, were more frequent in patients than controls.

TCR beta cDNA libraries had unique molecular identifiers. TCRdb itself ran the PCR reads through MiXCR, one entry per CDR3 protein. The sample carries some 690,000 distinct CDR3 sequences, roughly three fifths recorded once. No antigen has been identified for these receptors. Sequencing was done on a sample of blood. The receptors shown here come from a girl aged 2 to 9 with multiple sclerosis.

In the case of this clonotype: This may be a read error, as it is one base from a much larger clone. CDR3 residues: CSARFQETQYF. CDR3 DNA: TGCAGTGCTAGATTCCAAGAGACCCAGTACTTC. The chain is built from TRBV20-1 and TRBJ2-7; D is ambiguous. Gene TRBJ2-5 matches the end of the DNA better, so the J call may be wrong. Germline V gene sequence: CDR1 DFQATT, CDR2 SNEGSKA (reference sequence). CDR3 length equals 11 residues.

CDR3 region: CASSPRTQTSYNEQFF. The CDR3 region has the DNA TGTGCCAGCAGTCCTAGGACTCAAACGAGTTACAATGAGCAGTTCTTC. This chain joins TRBV27 and TRBJ2-1, with a weak D call TRBD2 (5 bases). The ends were cut back, 5 bases at V and 4 bases at J, with 18 bases in the middle. Germline values: CDR1 MNHEY, CDR2 SMNVEV (reference sequence). The CDR3 has 16 residues.

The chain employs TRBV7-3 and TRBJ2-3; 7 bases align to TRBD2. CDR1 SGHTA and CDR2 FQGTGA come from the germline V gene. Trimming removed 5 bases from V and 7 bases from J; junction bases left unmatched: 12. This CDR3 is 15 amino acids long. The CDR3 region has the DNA TGTGCCAGCAGCCCCGGGGGGACCCCCGCGAATACGCAGTATTTT. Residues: CASSPGGTPANTQYF.

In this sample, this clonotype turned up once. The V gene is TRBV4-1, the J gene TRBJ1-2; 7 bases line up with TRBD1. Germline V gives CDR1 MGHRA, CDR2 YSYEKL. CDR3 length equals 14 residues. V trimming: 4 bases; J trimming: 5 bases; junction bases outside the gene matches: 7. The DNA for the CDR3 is TGCGCCAGCAGCCTAACGGACAGGAGTTATGGCTACACCTTC. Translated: CASSLTDRSYGYTF.

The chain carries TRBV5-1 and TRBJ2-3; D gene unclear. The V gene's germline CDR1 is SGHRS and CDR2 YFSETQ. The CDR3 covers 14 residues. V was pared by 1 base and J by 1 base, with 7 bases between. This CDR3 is CASSLWQGTDTQYF. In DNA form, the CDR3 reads TGCGCCAGCAGCTTGTGGCAGGGCACAGATACGCAGTATTTT.

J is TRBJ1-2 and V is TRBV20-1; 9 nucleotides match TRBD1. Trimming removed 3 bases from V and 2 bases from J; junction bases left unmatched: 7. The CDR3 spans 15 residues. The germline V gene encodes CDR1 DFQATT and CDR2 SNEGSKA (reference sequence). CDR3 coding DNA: TGCAGTGCTAGGGCTTACAGGGGGCCAAACTATGGCTACACCTTC. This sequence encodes CSARAYRGPNYGYTF.

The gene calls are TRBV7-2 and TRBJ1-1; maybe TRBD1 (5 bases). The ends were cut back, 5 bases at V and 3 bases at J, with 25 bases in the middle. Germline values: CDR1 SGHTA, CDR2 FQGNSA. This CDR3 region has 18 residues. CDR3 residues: CASSPWPKGRLEDTEAFF. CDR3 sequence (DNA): TGTGCCAGCAGCCCTTGGCCCAAGGGGCGCTTGGAGGACACTGAAGCTTTCTTT.

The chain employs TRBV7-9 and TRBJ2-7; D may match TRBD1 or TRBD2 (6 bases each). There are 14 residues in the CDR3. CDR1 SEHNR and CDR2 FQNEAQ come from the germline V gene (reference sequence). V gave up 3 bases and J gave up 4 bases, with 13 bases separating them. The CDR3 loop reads CASSFGGRDYEQYF. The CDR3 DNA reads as TGTGCCAGCAGCTTCGGGGGCCGCGATTACGAGCAGTACTTC. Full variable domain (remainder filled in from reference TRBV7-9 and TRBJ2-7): DTGVSQNPRHKITKRGQNVTFRCDPISEHNRLYWYRQTLGQGPEFLTYFQNEAQLEKSRLLSDRFSAERPKGSFSTLEIQRTEQGDSAMYLCASSFGGRDYEQYFGPGTRLTVT.

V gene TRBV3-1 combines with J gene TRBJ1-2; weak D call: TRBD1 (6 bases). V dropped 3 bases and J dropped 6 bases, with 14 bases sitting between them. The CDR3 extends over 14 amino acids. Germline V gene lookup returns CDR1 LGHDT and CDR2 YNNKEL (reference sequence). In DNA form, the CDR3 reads TGTGCCAGCAGCCAGACAGGTCGGATAAATGGCTACACCTTC. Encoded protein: CASSQTGRINGYTF. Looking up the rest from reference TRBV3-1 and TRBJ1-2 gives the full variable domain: DTAVSQTPKYLVTQMGNDKSIKCEQNLGHDTMYWYKQDSKKFLKIMFSYNNKELIINETVPNRFSPKSPDKAHLNLHINSLELGDSAVYFCASSQTGRINGYTFGSGTRLTVV.

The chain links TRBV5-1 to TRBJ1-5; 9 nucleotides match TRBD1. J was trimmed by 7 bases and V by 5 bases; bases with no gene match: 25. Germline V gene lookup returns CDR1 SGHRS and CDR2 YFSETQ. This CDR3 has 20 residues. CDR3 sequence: CASSRVDLTGGQGRGQPQHF. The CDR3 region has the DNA TGCGCCAGCAGTCGGGTTGACTTGACCGGCGGACAGGGGAGAGGACAGCCCCAGCATTTT. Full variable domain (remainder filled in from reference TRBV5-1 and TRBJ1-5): KAGVTQTPRYLIKTRGQQVTLSCSPISGHRSVSWYQQTPGQGLQFLFEYFSETQRNKGNFPGRFSGRQFSNSRSEMNVSTLELGDSALYLCASSRVDLTGGQGRGQPQHFGDGTRLSIL.

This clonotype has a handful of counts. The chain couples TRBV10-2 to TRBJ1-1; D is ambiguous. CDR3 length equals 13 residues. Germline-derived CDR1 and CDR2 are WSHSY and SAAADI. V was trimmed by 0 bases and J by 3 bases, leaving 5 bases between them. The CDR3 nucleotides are TGCGCCAGCAGTGAGTCTTACCACACTGAAGCTTTCTTT. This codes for CASSESYHTEAFF.

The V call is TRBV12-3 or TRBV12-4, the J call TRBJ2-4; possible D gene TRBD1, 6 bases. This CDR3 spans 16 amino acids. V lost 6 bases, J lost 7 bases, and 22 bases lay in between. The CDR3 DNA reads TGTGCCAGCAGCCCCAGTGTGTCAGGGGCTCCTAACATTCAGTACTTC. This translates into CASSPSVSGAPNIQYF.

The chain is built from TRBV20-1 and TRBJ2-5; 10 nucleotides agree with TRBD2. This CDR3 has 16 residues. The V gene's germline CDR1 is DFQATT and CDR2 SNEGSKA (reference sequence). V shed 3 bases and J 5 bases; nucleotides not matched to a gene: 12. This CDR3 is CSARKSGRASFETQYF. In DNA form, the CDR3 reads TGCAGTGCTAGGAAAAGCGGGAGGGCCTCTTTTGAGACCCAGTACTTC.

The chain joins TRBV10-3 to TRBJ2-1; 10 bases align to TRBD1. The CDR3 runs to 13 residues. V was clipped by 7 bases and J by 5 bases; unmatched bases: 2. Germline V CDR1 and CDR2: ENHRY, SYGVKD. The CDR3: CAITGTGDNEQFF. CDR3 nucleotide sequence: TGTGCCATCACCGGGACAGGGGACAATGAGCAGTTCTTC.

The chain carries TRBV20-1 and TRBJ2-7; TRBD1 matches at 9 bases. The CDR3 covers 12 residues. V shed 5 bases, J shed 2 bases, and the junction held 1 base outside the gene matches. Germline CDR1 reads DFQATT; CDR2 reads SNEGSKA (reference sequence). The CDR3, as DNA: TGCAGTGCTCGGGACAGGGCCTACGAGCAGTACTTC. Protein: CSARDRAYEQYF.

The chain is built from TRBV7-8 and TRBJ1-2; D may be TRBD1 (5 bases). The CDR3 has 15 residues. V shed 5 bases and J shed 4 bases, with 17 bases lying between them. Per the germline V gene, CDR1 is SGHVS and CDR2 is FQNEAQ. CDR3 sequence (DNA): TGTGCCAGCAGCCCCGGGACTACCATCTTCTATGGCTACACCTTC. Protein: CASSPGTTIFYGYTF.

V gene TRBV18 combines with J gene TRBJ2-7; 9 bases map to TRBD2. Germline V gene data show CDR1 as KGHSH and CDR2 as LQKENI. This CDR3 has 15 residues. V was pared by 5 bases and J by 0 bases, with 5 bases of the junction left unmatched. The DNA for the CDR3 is TGTGCCAGCTCAGAGGGCGGGAGGGACTCCTACGAGCAGTACTTC. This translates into CASSEGGRDSYEQYF.

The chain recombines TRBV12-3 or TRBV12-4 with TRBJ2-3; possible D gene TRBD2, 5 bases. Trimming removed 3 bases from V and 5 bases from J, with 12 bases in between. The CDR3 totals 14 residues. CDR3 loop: CASSFRGKGDTQYF. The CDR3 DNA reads TGTGCCAGCAGTTTTCGGGGAAAAGGAGATACGCAGTATTTT.

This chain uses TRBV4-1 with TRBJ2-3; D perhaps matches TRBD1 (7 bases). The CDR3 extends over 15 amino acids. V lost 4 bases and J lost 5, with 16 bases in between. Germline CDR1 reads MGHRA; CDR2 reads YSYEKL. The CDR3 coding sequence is TGCGCCAGCAGCCGATATGACAGGGAGGAAGATACGCAGTATTTT. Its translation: CASSRYDREEDTQYF.

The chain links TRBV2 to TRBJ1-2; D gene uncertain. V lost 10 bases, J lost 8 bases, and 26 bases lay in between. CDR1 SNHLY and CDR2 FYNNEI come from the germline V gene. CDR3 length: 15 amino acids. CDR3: CATCVGFLPLRGYTF. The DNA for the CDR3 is TGTGCCACCTGCGTAGGATTTCTCCCCTTGAGAGGCTACACCTTC.

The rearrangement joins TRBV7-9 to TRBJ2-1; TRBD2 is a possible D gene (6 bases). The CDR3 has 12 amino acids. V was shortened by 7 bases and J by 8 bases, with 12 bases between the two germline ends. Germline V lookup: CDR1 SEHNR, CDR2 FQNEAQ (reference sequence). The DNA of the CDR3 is TGTGCCAGCATCGGGGGTTGGGATGAGCAGTTCTTC. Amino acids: CASIGGWDEQFF.

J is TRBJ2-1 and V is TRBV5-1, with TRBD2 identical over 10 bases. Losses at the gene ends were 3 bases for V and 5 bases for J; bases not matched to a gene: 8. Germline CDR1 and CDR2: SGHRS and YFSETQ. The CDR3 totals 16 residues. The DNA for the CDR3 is TGCGCCAGCAGCTGGGGGACTAGCGCGAAAAACAATGAGCAGTTCTTC. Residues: CASSWGTSAKNNEQFF.

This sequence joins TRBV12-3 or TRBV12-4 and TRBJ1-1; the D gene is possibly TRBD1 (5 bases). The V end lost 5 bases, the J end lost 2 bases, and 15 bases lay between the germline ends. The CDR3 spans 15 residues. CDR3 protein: CASSVNRGPNTEAFF. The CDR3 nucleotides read TGTGCCAGCAGTGTTAACCGGGGCCCCAACACTGAAGCTTTCTTT.

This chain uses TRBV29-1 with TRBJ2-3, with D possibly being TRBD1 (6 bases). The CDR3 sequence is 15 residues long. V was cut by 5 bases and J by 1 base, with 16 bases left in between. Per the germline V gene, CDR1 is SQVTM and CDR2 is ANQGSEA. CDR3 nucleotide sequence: TGCAGCGTTACCCCCAGGGGTGTCGGCACAGATACGCAGTATTTT. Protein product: CSVTPRGVGTDTQYF.

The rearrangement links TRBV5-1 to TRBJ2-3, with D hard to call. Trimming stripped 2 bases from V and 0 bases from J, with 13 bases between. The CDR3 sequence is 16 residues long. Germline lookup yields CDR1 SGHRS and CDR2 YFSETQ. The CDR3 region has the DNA TGCGCCAGCAGCTTTGGTCTGTCAGCTAGCACAGATACGCAGTATTTT. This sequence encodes CASSFGLSASTDTQYF.

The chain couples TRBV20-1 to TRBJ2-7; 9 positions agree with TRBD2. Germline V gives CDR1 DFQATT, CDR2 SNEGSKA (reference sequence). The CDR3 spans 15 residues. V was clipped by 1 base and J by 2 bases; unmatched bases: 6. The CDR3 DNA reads TGCAGTGCTAGAGGCCACGGGACTAGCCCCTACGAGCAGTACTTC. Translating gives CSARGHGTSPYEQYF.

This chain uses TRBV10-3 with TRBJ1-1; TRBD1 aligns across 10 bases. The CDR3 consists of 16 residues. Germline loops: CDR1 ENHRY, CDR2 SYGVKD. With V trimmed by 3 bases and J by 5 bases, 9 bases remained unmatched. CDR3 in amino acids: CAISDAGQGLRTEAFF. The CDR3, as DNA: TGTGCCATCAGTGATGCGGGACAGGGGCTGAGGACTGAAGCTTTCTTT.

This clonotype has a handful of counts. The CDR3 reads CASSLQQGPTNYGYTF. CDR3 DNA sequence: TGTGCCAGCAGTTTGCAACAGGGACCGACTAACTATGGCTACACCTTC. V and J are TRBV12-3 or TRBV12-4 and TRBJ1-2; D possibly corresponds to TRBD1 (6 bases). Trimming cost V 3 bases and J 0 bases, with 14 bases left between them. The CDR3 contains 16 residues.

CDR3 protein: CSARHDYSTDTQYF. The CDR3 DNA follows: TGCAGTGCTAGACACGACTACAGCACAGATACGCAGTATTTT. This sequence joins TRBV20-1 and TRBJ2-3; TRBD2 is a possible D gene (5 bases). Germline CDR1 DFQATT, CDR2 SNEGSKA (reference sequence). This CDR3 has 14 residues. V gave up 2 bases and J gave up 0 bases, with 9 bases separating them.

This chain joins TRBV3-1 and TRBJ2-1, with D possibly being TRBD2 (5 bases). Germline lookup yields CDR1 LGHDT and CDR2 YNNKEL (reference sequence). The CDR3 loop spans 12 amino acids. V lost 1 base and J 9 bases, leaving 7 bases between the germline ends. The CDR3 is CASSQGSGEQFF. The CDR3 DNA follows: TGTGCCAGCAGCCAAGGGAGCGGTGAGCAGTTCTTC.

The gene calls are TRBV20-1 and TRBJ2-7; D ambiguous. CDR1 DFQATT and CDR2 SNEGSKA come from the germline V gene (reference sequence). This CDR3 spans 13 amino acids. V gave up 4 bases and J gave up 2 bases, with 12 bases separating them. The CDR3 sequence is CSAIQGGTYEQYF. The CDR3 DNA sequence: TGCAGTGCTATCCAAGGTGGGACCTACGAGCAGTACTTC.